The 21 T cell receptor beta chains below all came from one sample that was sequenced in a study of post-analysis software for immune sequencing data. Study-wide points: Several TRBV segments were more frequent in patients than controls; TRBV5-6, TRBV5-1 and TRBV20-1 belonged to this group.

TCR beta cDNA libraries included unique molecular identifiers. TCRdb recomputed calls from the PCR reads with MiXCR, one row per CDR3 protein. Of a few hundred thousand distinct CDR3 sequences in the sample, 36% were seen once. Their target antigens are unknown. Sequencing was done on a sample of blood. Receptors originate from a girl aged 5 to 17 with multiple sclerosis.

In its sample, this clonotype was seen many times. CDR3 amino acids: CSAGDFLRDQETQYF. The CDR3 nucleotides are TGCAGTGCTGGGGACTTCCTAAGGGACCAAGAGACCCAGTACTTC. This chain uses TRBV20-1 with TRBJ2-5; the D gene is possibly TRBD2 (6 bases). V was pared by 5 bases and J by 0 bases, with 16 bases between. Per the germline V gene, CDR1 is DFQATT and CDR2 is SNEGSKA (reference sequence). This CDR3 contains 15 residues.

V usage is TRBV30 and J usage is TRBJ2-5; D is undetermined. Germline CDR1 and CDR2: GTSNPN and SVGIG (reference sequence). The CDR3 covers 13 residues. Trimming took 7 bases from V and 11 from J, leaving 23 bases between them. The CDR3 loop reads CAFRLVPSNEQYF. CDR3 DNA sequence: TGTGCCTTTCGACTTGTCCCGTCGAATGAGCAGTACTTC.

On this clonotype itself: A single base separates this from a much larger clone, so it may be a read error. V usage is TRBV5-1 and J usage is TRBJ2-5, with D unclear. V was clipped by 1 base and J by 2 bases, with 9 bases between them. The CDR3 covers 14 residues. CDR1 is SGHRS and CDR2 is YFSETQ in the germline V gene. The CDR3: CASSLLTAQETQYF. The DNA for the CDR3 is TGCGCCAGCAGCTTGTTGACGGCTCAAGAGACCCAGTACTTC. The entire variable domain, with the rest obtained from reference TRBV5-1 and TRBJ2-5, is as follows: KAGVTQTPRYLIKTRGQQVTLSCSPISGHRSVSWYQQTPGQGLQFLFEYFSETQRNKGNFPGRFSGRQFSNSRSEMNVSTLELGDSALYLCASSLLTAQETQYFGPGTRLLVL.

This clonotype was seen repeatedly, ten times or more. V is TRBV13 and J is TRBJ2-1; 15 nucleotides line up with TRBD2. V shed 6 bases and J 8 bases; nucleotides not matched to a gene: 8. The CDR3 is made up of 16 amino acids. The germline V gene encodes CDR1 PRHDT and CDR2 FYEKMQ (reference sequence). Written as DNA, the CDR3 is TGTGCCAGCAGTCGTACCGGACTAGCGGGAGGGTATGAGCAGTTCTTC. Protein: CASSRTGLAGGYEQFF. The whole variable domain, filled in from reference TRBV13 and TRBJ2-1, reads AAGVIQSPRHLIKEKRETATLKCYPIPRHDTVYWYQQGPGQDPQFLISFYEKMQSDKGSIPDRFSAQQFSDYHSELNMSSLELGDSALYFCASSRTGLAGGYEQFFGPGTRLTVL.

This clonotype was counted between two and nine times. This sequence joins TRBV3-1 and TRBJ1-6, with D hard to call. V was pared by 7 bases and J by 14 bases, with 18 bases between. Germline V gene sequence: CDR1 LGHDT, CDR2 YNNKEL (reference sequence). This CDR3 contains 13 residues. The CDR3 sequence is CASKETGKGALHF. CDR3 nucleotide sequence: TGTGCCAGCAAAGAGACTGGAAAAGGCGCCCTCCACTTT.

This clonotype was counted many times. The rearrangement links TRBV5-4 to TRBJ2-5, with a weak D call TRBD1 (6 bases). Trimming shortened V by 5 bases and J by 2 bases, and 10 bases separated the two germline ends. The CDR3 consists of 13 residues. Germline CDR1 reads SGHNT; CDR2 reads YYREEE (reference sequence). The CDR3 loop is CASRKGQQETQYF. The CDR3 DNA is TGTGCCAGCAGGAAAGGACAGCAAGAGACCCAGTACTTC.

In this sample, this clonotype turned up many times. The rearrangement uses TRBV20-1 and TRBJ2-1; D is unresolved. V lost 1 base to trimming and J lost 0 bases, with 10 bases between them. The CDR3 consists of 15 residues. Looked up from germline, CDR1 is DFQATT and CDR2 is SNEGSKA (reference sequence). In nucleotides, the CDR3 is TGCAGTGCTAGAGCCCCCGCGAGCTCCTACAATGAGCAGTTCTTC. Protein: CSARAPASSYNEQFF.

The chain uses TRBV7-2 and TRBJ1-5; TRBD1 agrees at 10 bases. The CDR3 runs to 16 residues. The germline CDR1 and CDR2 sequences are SGHTA and FQGNSA. The V segment lost 1 base and the J segment 5 bases; nucleotides outside the gene matches: 5. CDR3 in DNA: TGTGCCAGCAGCTTAGAGACAGGGGGCGCCTATCAGCCCCAGCATTTT. Its translation: CASSLETGGAYQPQHF.

This clonotype was observed many times. This chain joins TRBV7-2 and TRBJ2-7, with unresolved D. There are 13 residues in the CDR3. V was trimmed by 0 bases and J by 4 bases, leaving 7 bases between them. Germline lookup yields CDR1 SGHTA and CDR2 FQGNSA. CDR3 coding DNA: TGTGCCAGCAGCTTAGCGCGTAATTACGAGCAGTACTTC. It is translated as CASSLARNYEQYF.

This clonotype was seen at least ten times. The chain has TRBV20-1 and TRBJ1-5; D gene uncertain. The V end was cut by 0 bases, the J end by 5 bases, with 14 bases between. The germline V gene has CDR1 DFQATT and CDR2 SNEGSKA (reference sequence). The CDR3 extends over 15 amino acids. In DNA form, the CDR3 reads TGCAGTGCTAGAGATTTGATGACTGGACATCAGCCCCAGCATTTT. It encodes CSARDLMTGHQPQHF.

The chain employs TRBV7-9 and TRBJ2-3; 7 bases align to TRBD2. This CDR3 region has 15 residues. The germline CDR1 and CDR2 sequences are SEHNR and FQNEAQ (reference sequence). V lost 5 bases and J lost 2; bases outside the gene matches: 7. DNA for the CDR3: TGTGCCAGCAGCGAACGGGAGGCTCCCACAGATACGCAGTATTTT. It yields the protein CASSEREAPTDTQYF.

This chain uses TRBV29-1 with TRBJ2-7; 7 bases map to TRBD1. This CDR3 region has 13 residues. Trimming took 4 bases from V and 4 from J; bases not matched to a gene: 7. Germline V lookup: CDR1 SQVTM, CDR2 ANQGSEA. CDR3 sequence: CSVGGQIDYEQYF. The DNA for the CDR3 is TGCAGCGTTGGGGGACAGATTGATTACGAGCAGTACTTC.

In this sample, this clonotype turned up many times. This chain connects TRBV29-1 to TRBJ1-1; 7 bases line up with TRBD1. After removal of 7 bases from V and 1 base from J, the junction contained 6 bases not matched to a gene. This CDR3 region has 13 residues. Germline CDR1 SQVTM, CDR2 ANQGSEA. The CDR3 sequence: CSARDSKNTEAFF. CDR3 nucleotide sequence: TGCAGCGCCCGGGACAGTAAGAACACTGAAGCTTTCTTT.

This clonotype was recorded many times. V gene TRBV7-8 combines with J gene TRBJ2-1; 9 nucleotides align to TRBD1. The trim removed 4 bases at V and 7 bases at J, leaving 8 bases unmatched. The germline gives CDR1 SGHVS, CDR2 FQNEAQ. The CDR3 is made up of 15 amino acids. CDR3 sequence reads: CASSWGQGGSNEQFF. DNA of the CDR3: TGTGCCAGCAGCTGGGGACAGGGAGGCTCGAATGAGCAGTTCTTC.

Notes on this clonotype: A read error may explain this, as a much larger clone is one base away. The genes are TRBV12-3 or TRBV12-4 and TRBJ2-3; TRBD2 might be the D (5 bases). V was trimmed by 6 bases and J by 3 bases, leaving 19 bases between them. The CDR3 contains 16 residues. CDR3 nucleotide sequence: TGTGCCAGCAGCCGAAGTCTAGTGGGGAGAACAGATACGCAGTATTTT. This translates into CASSRSLVGRTDTQYF.

This rearrangement joins TRBV14 to TRBJ2-3, with D possibly being TRBD1 or TRBD2 (6 bases each). Per germline, CDR1 SGHDN and CDR2 FVKESK. This CDR3 spans 14 amino acids. Trimming pared 1 base from V and 5 bases from J, leaving 10 bases between. Here the CDR3 reads CASSQAGAKDTQYF. The CDR3 DNA sequence: TGTGCCAGCAGCCAAGCGGGGGCCAAAGATACGCAGTATTTT.

This clonotype has ten or more counts. This rearrangement joins TRBV6-1 to TRBJ2-1; 7 bases fit TRBD1. V trimming: 8 bases; J trimming: 1 base; junction bases outside the gene matches: 8. This CDR3 has 15 residues. CDR1 is MNHNS and CDR2 is SASEGT in the germline V gene. The CDR3 loop reads CASSSTGASYNEQFF. CDR3 nucleotide sequence: TGTGCCAGCTCCTCTACAGGGGCTTCCTACAATGAGCAGTTCTTC.

V usage is TRBV19 and J usage is TRBJ1-1; perhaps TRBD1 as D (6 bases). Trimming took off 0 bases at V and 0 bases at J, with 11 bases between the two ends. Per the germline V gene, CDR1 is LNHDA and CDR2 is SQIVND (reference sequence). The CDR3 contains 16 residues. The CDR3 protein is CASSIEGARVNTEAFF. The CDR3 DNA reads as TGTGCCAGTAGTATAGAGGGGGCCAGGGTGAACACTGAAGCTTTCTTT.

The V and J genes are TRBV2 and TRBJ1-1; weak D call: TRBD1 (5 bases). This CDR3 comprises 12 residues. Trimming took 7 bases from V and 4 from J, leaving 10 bases between them. Germline V lookup: CDR1 SNHLY, CDR2 FYNNEI. The DNA for the CDR3 is TGTGCCAGCACGGGGGAGTTCACTGAAGCTTTCTTT. Amino acid sequence: CASTGEFTEAFF.

In its sample, this clonotype was seen many times. The chain couples TRBV6-5 to TRBJ1-5; TRBD1 might be the D (5 bases). The length of the CDR3 is 14 residues. Trimming removed 2 bases from V and 4 bases from J, with 9 bases in between. Germline V gene lookup returns CDR1 MNHEY and CDR2 SVGAGI. The CDR3 DNA is TGTGCCAGCAGTTACGGGGGGGGGAATCAGCCCCAGCATTTT. It specifies CASSYGGGNQPQHF.

This clonotype was picked up many times. The rearrangement uses TRBV18 and TRBJ2-1, with 7 positions matching TRBD1. The CDR3 loop spans 12 amino acids. J lost 9 bases, V lost 3 bases, and 2 bases had no gene match. The germline gives CDR1 KGHSH, CDR2 LQKENI. CDR3 coding DNA: TGTGCCAGCTCACCTAAGGGGGCTGAGCAGTTCTTC. As protein: CASSPKGAEQFF.